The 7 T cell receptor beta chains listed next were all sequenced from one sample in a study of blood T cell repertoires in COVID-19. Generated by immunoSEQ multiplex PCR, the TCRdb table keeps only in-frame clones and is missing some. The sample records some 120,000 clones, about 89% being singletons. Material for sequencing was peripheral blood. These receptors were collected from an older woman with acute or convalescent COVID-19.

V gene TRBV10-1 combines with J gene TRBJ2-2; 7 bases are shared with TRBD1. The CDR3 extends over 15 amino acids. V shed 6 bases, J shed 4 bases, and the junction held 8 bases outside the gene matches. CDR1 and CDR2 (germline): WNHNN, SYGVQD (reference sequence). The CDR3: CASSTRQGGTGELFF. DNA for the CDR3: TGCGCCAGCAGCACCCGACAGGGCGGCACCGGGGAGCTGTTTTTT.

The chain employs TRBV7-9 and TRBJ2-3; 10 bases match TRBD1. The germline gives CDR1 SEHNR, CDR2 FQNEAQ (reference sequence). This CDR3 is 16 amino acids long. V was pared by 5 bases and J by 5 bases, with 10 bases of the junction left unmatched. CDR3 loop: CASSRWTGGSGDTQYF. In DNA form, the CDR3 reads TGTGCCAGCAGCCGCTGGACAGGGGGAAGTGGAGATACGCAGTATTTT.

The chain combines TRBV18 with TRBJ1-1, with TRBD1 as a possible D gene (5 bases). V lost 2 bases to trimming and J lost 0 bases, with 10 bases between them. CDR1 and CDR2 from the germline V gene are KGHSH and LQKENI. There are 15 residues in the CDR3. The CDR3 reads CASSPKKGMNTEAFF. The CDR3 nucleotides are TGTGCCAGCTCACCAAAAAAGGGGATGAACACTGAAGCTTTCTTT.

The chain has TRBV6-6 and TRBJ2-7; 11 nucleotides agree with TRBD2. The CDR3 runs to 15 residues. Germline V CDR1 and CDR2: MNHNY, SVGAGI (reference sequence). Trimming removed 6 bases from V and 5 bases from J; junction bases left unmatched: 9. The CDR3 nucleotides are TGTGCCAGCAGCCCACTAGCGGGAGAAGCCCACGAGCAGTACTTC. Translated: CASSPLAGEAHEQYF.

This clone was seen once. CDR3 bases: TGTGCCAGCAGCCAGGGAACTAGCGGGAGCACCTACAATGAGCAGTTCTTC. Translation gives CASSQGTSGSTYNEQFF. The V and J genes are TRBV7-9 and TRBJ2-1; 11 bases agree with TRBD2. CDR3 length: 17 amino acids. Looked up from germline, CDR1 is SEHNR and CDR2 is FQNEAQ (reference sequence). The V gene end was trimmed by 5 bases and the J gene end by 2 bases; junction bases not matched to a gene: 8.

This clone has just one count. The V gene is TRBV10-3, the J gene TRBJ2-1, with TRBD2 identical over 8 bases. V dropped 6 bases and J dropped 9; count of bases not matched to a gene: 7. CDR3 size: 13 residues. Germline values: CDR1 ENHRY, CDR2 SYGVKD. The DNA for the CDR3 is TGTGCCATCAGGACTGGGACTAGGGGTGAGCAGTTCTTC. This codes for CAIRTGTRGEQFF.

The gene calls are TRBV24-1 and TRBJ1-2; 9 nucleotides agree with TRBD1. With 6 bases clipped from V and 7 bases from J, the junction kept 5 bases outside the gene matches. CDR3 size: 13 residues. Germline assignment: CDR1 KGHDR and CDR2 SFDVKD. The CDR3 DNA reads TGTGCCACCAGTCGGACAGGGGTTCGTGGCTACACCTTC. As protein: CATSRTGVRGYTF.